This TCR beta chain was sequenced for a study of human T cells and chemical hapten exposure. Study results and caveats: With patch test score, the counts of PT1 expanded TCRs showed a positive correlation.

This clonotype was recorded at least ten times. The antigen is not known. As for time point: pre-sensitization, week 0. Treatment in this sample: therapeutic diphenylcyclopropenone sensitization with weekly scalp DPC. Germline V gene lookup returns CDR1 SNHLY and CDR2 FYNNEI. This CDR3 region has 14 residues. V shed 7 bases and J shed 2 bases, with 12 bases lying between them. TCRdb independently ran MiXCR on the RACE reads; one entry per CDR3 protein. The sample has about 98,000 distinct CDR3 sequences, less than 14% seen once. The starting material was whole blood, obtained in connection with sensitization to the hapten diphenylcyclopropenone (DPC). The gene calls are TRBV2 and TRBJ2-1; no definite D call. This TCR was recovered from a woman aged 60-70 years with alopecia areata. Some clones in this sample may be carry-over from other donors' samples. The CDR3 nucleotides are TGTGCCAGCATTCGGCGGATTACCTACAATGAGCAGTTCTTC. It translates to CASIRRITYNEQFF.